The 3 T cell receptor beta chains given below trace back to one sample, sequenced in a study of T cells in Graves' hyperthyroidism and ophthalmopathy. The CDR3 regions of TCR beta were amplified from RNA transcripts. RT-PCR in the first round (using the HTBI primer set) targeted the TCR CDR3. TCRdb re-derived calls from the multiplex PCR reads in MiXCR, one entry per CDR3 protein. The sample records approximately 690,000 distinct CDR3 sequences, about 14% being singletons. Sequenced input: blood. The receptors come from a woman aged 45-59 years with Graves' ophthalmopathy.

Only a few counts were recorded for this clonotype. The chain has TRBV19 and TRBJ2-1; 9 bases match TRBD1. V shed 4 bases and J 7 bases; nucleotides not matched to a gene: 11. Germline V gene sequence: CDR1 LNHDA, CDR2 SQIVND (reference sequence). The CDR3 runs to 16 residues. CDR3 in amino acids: CASSTVGTGRGNEQFF. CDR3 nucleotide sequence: TGTGCCAGTAGTACGGTGGGGACAGGGCGAGGAAATGAGCAGTTCTTC.

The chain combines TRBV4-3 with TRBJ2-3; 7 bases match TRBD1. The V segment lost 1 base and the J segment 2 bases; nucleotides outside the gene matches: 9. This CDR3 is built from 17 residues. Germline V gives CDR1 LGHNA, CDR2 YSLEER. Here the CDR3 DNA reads TGCGCCAGCAGCCAAGGGGACAGACAACCATTCACAGATACGCAGTATTTT. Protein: CASSQGDRQPFTDTQYF.

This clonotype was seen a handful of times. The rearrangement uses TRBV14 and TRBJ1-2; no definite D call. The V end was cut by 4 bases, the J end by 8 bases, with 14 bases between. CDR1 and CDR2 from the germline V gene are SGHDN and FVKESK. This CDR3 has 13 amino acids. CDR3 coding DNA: TGTGCCAGCAGCCTAAAATTCGGTGGAGGCTACACCTTC. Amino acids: CASSLKFGGGYTF.